The source of this T cell receptor beta chain is a study of blood T cell repertoires in COVID-19. Membership in each cohort depended on participant-reported clinical history. Among Cohort 3 donors, those recovered had two negative PCRs, clearance, or symptom resolution. In the study's own analysis: Estimation of nucleated cell counts relied on the amplification of reference gene primers. Only in-frame clones appear in the TCRdb table, and some are missing; sequencing was by immunoSEQ multiplex PCR. The V and J calls and the clone size are those of that table, but D and trimming were determined from the DNA. Among hundreds of thousands of clones listed, about 89% were seen once. Trimming cost V 0 bases and J 0 bases, with 21 bases left between them. CDR3 length equals 20 residues. CDR1 is MDHEN and CDR2 is SYDVKM in the germline V gene.

The source is a young woman who had recovered from COVID-19. The V gene is TRBV28, the J gene TRBJ2-4; perhaps TRBD1 as D (8 bases). The source material was PBMCs or T cells enriched from blood (not recorded which). Here the CDR3 DNA reads TGTGCCAGCAGTTTATGCGTGTCCCCGGACAGGGAGGGAGCCAAAAACATTCAGTACTTC. Protein sequence: CASSLCVSPDREGAKNIQYF.